This record concerns one T cell receptor beta chain sequence. Its antigen is currently unknown. The sample originates from a study of cytomegalovirus exposure and HLA in healthy donors. Study-level findings and limits: It was reported that TCR beta sequences correctly inferred the HLA-A and HLA-B alleles for most subjects.

The germline gives CDR1 SEHNR, CDR2 FQNEAQ (reference sequence). Losses at the gene ends were 0 bases for V and 1 base for J; bases not matched to a gene: 2. This CDR3 spans 15 amino acids. Primers for the PCR totalled 60 Vbeta and 13 Jbeta. TCRdb's table, derived via immunoSEQ multiplex PCR, lists solely in-frame clones and lacks some. The sample lists 200,000 to 250,000 clones; around four fifths were seen once. The origin of this receptor is a woman aged 60-70 years in good health and CMV-seropositive. Sequenced material: PBMCs. The chain couples TRBV7-9 to TRBJ1-2; 7 bases are shared with TRBD1. In nucleotides, the CDR3 is TGTGCCAGCAGCTTAGCCGGGACAGATAACTATGGCTACACCTTC. Translated: CASSLAGTDNYGYTF.